These T cell receptor beta chains were read from a single sample in a study of T cell repertoires and Cas9 in healthy adults. Only in-frame clones appear in the TCRdb table, and some are missing; sequencing was by immunoSEQ multiplex PCR. The sample lists about 15,000 clones, roughly 89% occurring once. The sequenced sample was Tregs (CD4+, CD25+, CD127-, CD137-, CD154-) from PBMCs; culture status not recorded. These receptors all come from a human donor in good health. Both conserved end residues are part of each CDR3. D genes are given only for firm matches.

d_call: TRBD1
j_call: TRBJ2-5
v_call: TRBV30
cdr3_aa: CAWGLTGSETQYF

d_call: NA
j_call: TRBJ1-4
v_call: TRBV7-2
cdr3_aa: CASSLGRGPTNEKLFF

d_call: TRBD1
j_call: TRBJ2-2
v_call: TRBV19
cdr3_aa: CASSLTGVAGELFF

d_call: NA
j_call: TRBJ1-1
v_call: TRBV15
cdr3_aa: CATSRESHTEAFF

d_call: NA
j_call: TRBJ1-4
v_call: TRBV7-9
cdr3_aa: CASSPGVLGEKLFF

d_call: NA
j_call: TRBJ2-1
v_call: TRBV7-8
cdr3_aa: CASSLPRQVQSYNEQFF

d_call: NA
j_call: TRBJ1-2
v_call: TRBV6-5
cdr3_aa: CASSYRGRYGYTF

d_call: TRBD1
j_call: TRBJ2-5
v_call: TRBV19
cdr3_aa: CASSMTGGQETQYF

d_call: NA
j_call: TRBJ1-2
v_call: TRBV5-6
cdr3_aa: CASSPDSDYGYTF

d_call: NA
j_call: TRBJ1-5
v_call: TRBV6-1
cdr3_aa: CASMGVGYSNQPQHF

d_call: NA
j_call: TRBJ2-1
v_call: TRBV15
cdr3_aa: CATSRGRGAGFNEQFF

d_call: NA
j_call: TRBJ2-7
v_call: TRBV10-3
cdr3_aa: CAIISYEQYF

d_call: TRBD1
j_call: TRBJ1-6
v_call: TRBV6-6
cdr3_aa: CASSAGTANSPLHF

d_call: NA
j_call: TRBJ2-3
v_call: TRBV19
cdr3_aa: CASSRRNTDTQYF

d_call: TRBD1
j_call: TRBJ1-2
v_call: TRBV5-1
cdr3_aa: CASSPRGPYGYTF

d_call: NA
j_call: TRBJ2-3
v_call: TRBV19
cdr3_aa: CASSIGVQPSTDTQYF

d_call: NA
j_call: TRBJ2-7
v_call: TRBV11-2
cdr3_aa: CASSPDRHNYEQYF

d_call: NA
j_call: TRBJ2-7
v_call: TRBV7-8
cdr3_aa: CASSFSGTPSHEQYF

d_call: NA
j_call: TRBJ2-7
v_call: TRBV6-1
cdr3_aa: CASFRSPFYEQYF

d_call: NA
j_call: TRBJ2-1
v_call: TRBV9
cdr3_aa: CASSVQVEAAGPQFF

d_call: TRBD2
j_call: TRBJ2-7
v_call: TRBV29-1
cdr3_aa: CSGGGGPQHYEQYF

d_call: TRBD2
j_call: TRBJ2-2
v_call: TRBV7-8
cdr3_aa: CASSALSGGNTGELFF

d_call: NA
j_call: TRBJ1-5
v_call: TRBV6-6
cdr3_aa: CASSLSNQPQHF

d_call: NA
j_call: TRBJ1-1
v_call: TRBV10-3
cdr3_aa: CAISESRGPGSEAFF

d_call: TRBD1
j_call: TRBJ2-7
v_call: TRBV5-1
cdr3_aa: CASSPIGTGGYEQYF

d_call: NA
j_call: TRBJ2-6
v_call: TRBV28
cdr3_aa: CASSFGSGANVLTF

d_call: TRBD2
j_call: TRBJ2-1
v_call: TRBV6-5
cdr3_aa: CASSYGTSGKNEQFF

d_call: TRBD2
j_call: TRBJ2-5
v_call: TRBV5-1
cdr3_aa: CASSGGASGETQYF

d_call: NA
j_call: TRBJ2-7
v_call: TRBV7-9
cdr3_aa: CASSLRAGPTYEQYF

d_call: NA
j_call: TRBJ1-1
v_call: TRBV7-4
cdr3_aa: CASSLVGVTIYTEAFF

d_call: TRBD1
j_call: TRBJ1-1
v_call: TRBV6-5
cdr3_aa: CASSYGQGYTEAFF

d_call: NA
j_call: TRBJ1-2
v_call: TRBV27
cdr3_aa: CASSPISGAGYTF

d_call: TRBD2
j_call: TRBJ2-1
v_call: TRBV10-3
cdr3_aa: CAISVIAGGSSYNEQFF

d_call: TRBD1
j_call: TRBJ1-6
v_call: TRBV10-3
cdr3_aa: CAITRGLRDSPLHF

d_call: TRBD2
j_call: TRBJ2-7
v_call: TRBV5-1
cdr3_aa: CASRGGSLGEQYF

d_call: NA
j_call: TRBJ2-7
v_call: TRBV6-1
cdr3_aa: CASSGASGFGDEQYF

d_call: NA
j_call: TRBJ1-2
v_call: TRBV5-1
cdr3_aa: CASSLDEFGYTF

d_call: TRBD1
j_call: TRBJ2-7
v_call: TRBV2
cdr3_aa: CASSTGQGGSGEQYF

d_call: TRBD1
j_call: TRBJ1-3
v_call: TRBV5-4
cdr3_aa: CASSVRTGSGNTIYF

d_call: NA
j_call: TRBJ2-5
v_call: TRBV19
cdr3_aa: CASSILAGVAETQYF

d_call: NA
j_call: TRBJ2-7
v_call: TRBV7-2
cdr3_aa: CASSLGTGAYEQYF

d_call: TRBD2
j_call: TRBJ2-3
v_call: TRBV29-1
cdr3_aa: CSVDFSGGFTDTQYF

d_call: TRBD1
j_call: TRBJ1-5
v_call: TRBV19
cdr3_aa: CASGDRGRVQPQHF

d_call: NA
j_call: TRBJ1-4
v_call: TRBV4-1
cdr3_aa: CASSQDSYATNEKLFF

d_call: TRBD2
j_call: TRBJ2-3
v_call: TRBV6-1
cdr3_aa: CASSGLAGRGTDTQYF

d_call: NA
j_call: TRBJ1-1
v_call: TRBV6-5
cdr3_aa: CASSYNLDTEAFF

d_call: NA
j_call: TRBJ2-5
v_call: TRBV18
cdr3_aa: CASSRNLYQETQYF

d_call: TRBD2
j_call: TRBJ2-3
v_call: TRBV11-3
cdr3_aa: CASTPKRGAKDTQYF

d_call: NA
j_call: TRBJ2-3
v_call: TRBV5-1
cdr3_aa: CASTIGAGDTQYF

d_call: NA
j_call: TRBJ1-2
v_call: TRBV7-2
cdr3_aa: CASSFTLGAAGHGYTF

d_call: NA
j_call: TRBJ2-5
v_call: TRBV5-1
cdr3_aa: CASRLFVDVIKETQYF

d_call: NA
j_call: TRBJ1-5
v_call: TRBV19
cdr3_aa: CASTQAWAGELNQPQHF

d_call: TRBD2
j_call: TRBJ2-3
v_call: TRBV18
cdr3_aa: CASSPRQAGGTDTQYF

d_call: TRBD2
j_call: TRBJ2-1
v_call: TRBV30
cdr3_aa: CAWSEVAGASSYNEQFF

d_call: TRBD1
j_call: TRBJ2-2
v_call: TRBV6-5
cdr3_aa: CASSGTGNTGELFF